The 8 T cell receptor beta chains given below trace back to one sample, sequenced in a study of cytomegalovirus exposure and HLA in healthy donors. The PCR was carried out with 60 Vbeta primers and 13 Jbeta primers. Some clones are missing from TCRdb's copy, which holds only in-frame ones; the method was immunoSEQ multiplex PCR. The sample carries approximately 190,000 clones, roughly 82% recorded once. The specimen was PBMCs. These receptors were taken from a woman between 50 and 59 years old in good health and CMV-seropositive.

The V and J genes are TRBV13 and TRBJ1-2, with D maybe TRBD1 (5 bases). This CDR3 comprises 14 residues. Trimming stripped 4 bases from V and 5 bases from J, with 14 bases between. CDR1 and CDR2 from the germline V gene are PRHDT and FYEKMQ (reference sequence). The chain's CDR3 is CASSSPTQGYGYTF. As DNA, the CDR3 is TGTGCCAGCAGCTCACCGACCCAGGGATATGGCTACACCTTC.

This clone appeared a few times. The gene calls are TRBV4-2 and TRBJ2-6, with 10 bases fitting TRBD1. The CDR3 consists of 20 residues. Per the germline V gene, CDR1 is LGHNA and CDR2 is YNFKEQ. V trimming: 4 bases; J trimming: 2 bases; junction bases outside the gene matches: 14. The CDR3 bases are TGTGCCAGCAGCCCTCCTGTTCTAGGACAGGGGGTAACTGGGGCCAACGTCCTGACTTTC. The encoded protein is CASSPPVLGQGVTGANVLTF.

This chain links TRBV9 with TRBJ2-6; tentatively, D is TRBD2 (6 bases). Trimming took 0 bases from V and 4 from J, leaving 20 bases between them. CDR1 SGDLS and CDR2 YYNGEE come from the germline V gene. The CDR3 loop spans 19 amino acids. For the CDR3, the DNA is TGTGCCAGCAGCGTAGATCTAGTGGGGACTTTGCGAGGGGCCAACGTCCTGACTTTC. Residues: CASSVDLVGTLRGANVLTF.

This clone was detected a few times. The rearrangement links TRBV5-8 to TRBJ1-4; TRBD1 matches 7 bases. The germline CDR1 and CDR2 sequences are SGHTS and YDEGEE. The V gene end was trimmed by 4 bases and the J gene end by 7 bases; junction bases not matched to a gene: 10. The CDR3 length is 15 residues. The chain's CDR3 is CASSQDEQGSEKLFF. CDR3 nucleotide sequence: TGTGCCAGCAGCCAAGATGAACAGGGGAGTGAAAAACTGTTTTTT.

The rearrangement links TRBV27 to TRBJ1-2; D is possibly TRBD1 (6 bases). Trimming cost V 0 bases and J 4 bases, with 15 bases left between them. CDR1 is MNHEY and CDR2 is SMNVEV in the germline V gene (reference sequence). There are 16 residues in the CDR3. The CDR3, as DNA: TGTGCCAGCAGTTTATCGGCGACAGGAGCTATCTATGGCTACACCTTC. Translated, it gives CASSLSATGAIYGYTF.

The V and J genes are TRBV5-1 and TRBJ1-2, with a weak D call TRBD1 (6 bases). CDR1 and CDR2 from the germline V gene are SGHRS and YFSETQ. The CDR3 covers 14 residues. The V end was cut by 4 bases, the J end by 5 bases, with 15 bases between. CDR3 in DNA: TGCGCCAGCAGCCCCCCGACAGGTTCTTATGGCTACACCTTC. It codes for CASSPPTGSYGYTF.

This clone was seen once. The chain links TRBV7-3 to TRBJ2-1, with TRBD2 matching 7 bases. The ends lost 2 bases at V and 6 bases at J; junction bases unmatched: 10. Germline V gene sequence: CDR1 SGHTA, CDR2 FQGTGA. This CDR3 region has 16 residues. The CDR3 DNA reads as TGTGCCAGCAGCTTATTTGGGGGGGGGACGCCCAATGAGCAGTTCTTC. Its protein product is CASSLFGGGTPNEQFF.

This chain uses TRBV16 with TRBJ2-7; D is possibly TRBD1 (6 bases). V was trimmed by 3 bases and J by 1 base, leaving 10 bases between them. The CDR3 is made up of 14 amino acids. The germline gives CDR1 KGHSY, CDR2 FQNENV. This CDR3 reads CASSHQTGSYEQYF. Here the CDR3 DNA reads TGTGCCAGCAGCCACCAGACAGGTTCCTACGAGCAGTACTTC.